Reported below is one TCR beta chain. Its matching antigen is unknown. The CDR3 covers 16 residues. Germline assignment: CDR1 MGHRA and CDR2 YSYEKL. Unmatched junction bases numbered 3, after V lost 6 bases and J lost 0 bases. This entry is derived from a study of vaccination effects on CD4 cells after COVID-19. Sequencing followed a ViraFEST assay step that expanded antigen-specific CD4+ T cells with viral peptide pools. CD4+ T cell isolation took place after 10 days of culture. People in the vaccine group had not been infected with SARS-CoV-2 before, and their nucleocapsid antibodies were negative. Study conclusions and caveats: Both infection-induced and vaccine-induced clones contracted markedly at late post-vaccination timepoints.

Data came from immunoSEQ multiplex PCR; TCRdb stores just in-frame clones and leaves some out. Among tens of thousands of clones, almost 70% were seen once, and the ten largest hold around a tenth. The source of this sequence is a human donor who received a COVID-19 vaccine. Sequenced material: CD4+ T cells from PBMCs cultured with HCoV-NL63 spike peptides, taken before COVID-19 vaccination. The V and J genes are TRBV4-1 and TRBJ2-2; 11 bases are shared with TRBD1. The CDR3, as DNA: TGCGCCAGCAGACCGGGACAGGGGGCGAACACCGGGGAGCTGTTTTTT. It translates to CASRPGQGANTGELFF.